This T cell receptor (beta chain) was identified during a study of metastatic and nonmetastatic thyroid tumors. Study context: Comparative analysis of repertoires was undertaken across blood and tumor or nodule tissue obtained from malignant and benign thyroid patients.

In regard to this clone: As yet, its antigen is unknown. A read error may be the cause here, since a much bigger clone is one base away.

Every patient was untreated before thyroid surgery. Study observations and caveats: The study reportedly found significantly higher TCR beta diversity in malignant thyroid tumors than benign nodules, in blood and tumor.

Original processing methods: It was from CDR3 differences across clinicopathological groups that a distant-metastasis classifier for papillary thyroid cancer was built. TCRdb re-called the PCR reads via MiXCR. The authors' filters were not applied to this entry. The sample has 14,000 to 15,000 clones, roughly 3.5% seen once. The sequenced sample consisted of tumor tissue. This clonotype was obtained from a female donor with papillary thyroid cancer or a benign thyroid nodule (not recorded which). Some clones in this sample may be carry-over from other donors' samples.

CDR3 residues: CASSPVTGTWVYGYTF. CDR3 nucleotides: TGTGCCAGCAGCCCAGTAACGGGGACATGGGTCTATGGCTACACCTTC. The genes are TRBV6-1 and TRBJ1-2; D perhaps matches TRBD1 (6 bases). This CDR3 is 16 amino acids long. The V end was cut by 6 bases, the J end by 4 bases, with 21 bases between. The germline V gene encodes CDR1 MNHNS and CDR2 SASEGT.